Below, 30 T cell receptor beta chains from the same sample are listed, as sequenced in a study of cytomegalovirus exposure and HLA in healthy donors (dated by TCRdb to 2015 to 2018). The receptor library was made with the immunoSEQ multiplex PCR assay. TCRdb mirrors the immuneACCESS table, restricted to in-frame sequences. Some clones are absent from its copies; in checked studies, under half trace to an unresolved V gene, and the reason for the others is unknown. This sample gives some 260,000 clones in total; more than 75% of them show up just once. Together, the top ten hold more than 10% of the sample. The sequencing sample was made of PBMCs. The receptors stem from a man younger than 30 in good health and CMV-seropositive.

This clone was observed a few times. The CDR3 spells CATHKRSPYEQYF. The CDR3 DNA reads as TGTGCCACACACAAGCGGTCGCCCTACGAGCAGTACTTC. This rearrangement joins TRBV6-5 to TRBJ2-7; tentatively, D is TRBD2 (5 bases). Trimming took 10 bases from V and 2 from J, leaving 15 bases between them. CDR3 size: 13 residues. Germline assignment: CDR1 MNHEY and CDR2 SVGAGI.

This clone was found once. The genes are TRBV15 and TRBJ2-1; D not certain. The CDR3 runs to 13 residues. V lost 5 bases and J 11 bases, leaving 16 bases between the germline ends. Per the germline V gene, CDR1 is LNHNV and CDR2 is YYDKDF (reference sequence). CDR3 sequence reads: CATSQTFGDKQFF. CDR3 DNA sequence: TGTGCCACCAGCCAAACCTTCGGAGATAAGCAGTTCTTC. Using reference TRBV15 and TRBJ2-1 for the parts outside the CDR3, the full variable domain is DAMVIQNPRYQVTQFGKPVTLSCSQTLNHNVMYWYQQKSSQAPKLLFHYYDKDFNNEADTPDNFQSRRPNTSFCFLDIRSPGLGDTAMYLCATSQTFGDKQFFGPGTRLTVL.

This sequence joins TRBV6-4 and TRBJ2-1, with D uncertain. The CDR3 has 14 residues. V shed 5 bases and J shed 0 bases, with 8 bases lying between them. The germline V gene has CDR1 MRHNA and CDR2 SNTAGT. Written as DNA, the CDR3 is TGTGCCAGCAGTTCGGATTTCTCCTACAATGAGCAGTTCTTC. This sequence encodes CASSSDFSYNEQFF.

The chain is built from TRBV28 and TRBJ2-1; 14 nucleotides match TRBD2. This CDR3 region has 20 residues. J gave up 6 bases and V 2 bases, and 15 bases lay outside the gene matches. Germline V gene data show CDR1 as MDHEN and CDR2 as SYDVKM. The CDR3 protein is CASSLALGTSGSLPRNEQFF. CDR3 nucleotide sequence: TGTGCCAGCAGTTTAGCCCTCGGGACTAGCGGGAGCCTTCCCCGCAATGAGCAGTTCTTC.

This clone was seen just once. The rearrangement joins TRBV27 to TRBJ2-3; D is unclear. Germline CDR1 and CDR2: MNHEY and SMNVEV (reference sequence). The CDR3 extends over 11 amino acids. Trimming removed 3 bases at V and 13 bases at J, with 11 bases between. The DNA of the CDR3 is TGTGCCAGCAGTTTGGGTCATGTGGAGTATTTT. Its protein product is CASSLGHVEYF.

The CDR3 spells CASSPAGGNSGNTIYF. CDR3 DNA sequence: TGTGCCAGCTCACCAGCAGGGGGTAACTCTGGAAACACCATATATTTT. The chain couples TRBV18 to TRBJ1-3; TRBD1 agrees at 7 bases. V lost 2 bases and J lost 0; bases outside the gene matches: 4. Germline V CDR1 and CDR2: KGHSH, LQKENI. The CDR3 spans 16 residues.

This chain connects TRBV5-1 to TRBJ2-5, with 9 bases aligning to TRBD2. Germline-derived CDR1 and CDR2 are SGHRS and YFSETQ. This CDR3 is 17 amino acids long. With 4 bases clipped from V and 5 bases from J, the junction kept 15 bases outside the gene matches. The chain's CDR3 is CASSLNFGGRAGETQYF. In DNA form, the CDR3 reads TGCGCCAGCAGCCTGAACTTCGGCGGGAGGGCCGGTGAGACCCAGTACTTC.

This sequence joins TRBV11-2 and TRBJ2-7; D possibly matches TRBD1 or TRBD2 (5 bases each). Trimming removed 3 bases at V and 7 bases at J, with 22 bases between. Germline assignment: CDR1 SGHAT and CDR2 FQNNGV. This CDR3 region has 16 residues. The CDR3 region has the DNA TGTGCCAGCAGCTTCAACTCCGGGACGGCGGTCGGGGAGCAGTACTTC. Its translation is CASSFNSGTAVGEQYF.

J is TRBJ1-2 and V is TRBV5-1, with D perhaps matching TRBD1 (5 bases). Per germline, CDR1 SGHRS and CDR2 YFSETQ. V was trimmed by 0 bases and J by 6 bases, leaving 21 bases between them. The CDR3 consists of 17 residues. Written as DNA, the CDR3 is TGCGCCAGCAGCTTGGGACCTTCCCGTGACCGGGGGGATGGCTACACCTTC. Translating gives CASSLGPSRDRGDGYTF.

The genes are TRBV28 and TRBJ2-3; 9 nucleotides line up with TRBD1. The CDR3 extends over 18 amino acids. Germline CDR1 and CDR2: MDHEN and SYDVKM. The V and J ends lost 3 bases and 1 base, in that order; junction bases with no gene match: 11. The CDR3 loop is CASSFPPKWDRGTDTQYF. The CDR3 nucleotides are TGTGCCAGCAGTTTTCCTCCCAAGTGGGACAGGGGCACAGATACGCAGTATTTT.

This chain links TRBV28 with TRBJ2-7; D uncertain. Germline V CDR1 and CDR2: MDHEN, SYDVKM. There are 11 residues in the CDR3. V was shortened by 4 bases and J by 3 bases, with 4 bases between the two germline ends. The CDR3 protein is CASSSYYEQYF. The CDR3 DNA reads as TGTGCCAGCAGTTCCTACTACGAGCAGTACTTC.

The J gene is TRBJ2-5, the V gene TRBV28; 9 bases map to TRBD2. The CDR3 covers 15 residues. In germline, CDR1 is MDHEN, CDR2 SYDVKM. V was clipped by 7 bases and J by 1 base; unmatched bases: 7. CDR3 in DNA: TGTGCCAGCAAAGTTGGCGGGAGGGCCCAAGAGACCCAGTACTTC. It translates to CASKVGGRAQETQYF.

The chain has TRBV7-7 and TRBJ2-2; D unresolved. The CDR3 has 13 amino acids. Per the germline V gene, CDR1 is SSHAT and CDR2 is FNYEAQ (reference sequence). The ends were cut back, 4 bases at V and 3 bases at J, with 6 bases in the middle. The CDR3 bases are TGTGCCAGCAGCTACGGATACACCGGGGAGCTGTTTTTT. Translation: CASSYGYTGELFF.

The genes are TRBV7-7 and TRBJ2-2; no reliable D call. The CDR3 contains 14 residues. Germline V gives CDR1 SSHAT, CDR2 FNYEAQ (reference sequence). V was shortened by 5 bases and J by 6 bases, with 13 bases between the two germline ends. The chain's CDR3 is CASSLGYRSGELFF. CDR3 sequence (DNA): TGTGCCAGCAGCCTGGGATATCGGTCCGGGGAGCTGTTTTTT.

Here the CDR3 reads CASSLSQSETQYF. CDR3 bases: TGTGCCAGCAGTTTGAGTCAGTCAGAGACCCAGTACTTC. This chain joins TRBV6-6 and TRBJ2-5; D is unclear. V dropped 4 bases and J dropped 4 bases, with 10 bases sitting between them. The V gene's germline CDR1 is MNHNY and CDR2 SVGAGI (reference sequence). CDR3 size: 13 residues.

The chain recombines TRBV30 with TRBJ2-7; 13 positions match TRBD2. The CDR3 is 16 residues long. Germline V gives CDR1 GTSNPN, CDR2 SVGIG (reference sequence). The J segment lost 9 bases and the V segment lost 2 bases, leaving 13 bases of the junction unmatched. The CDR3 sequence is CAWSSERTSGGLVQYF. CDR3 DNA sequence: TGTGCCTGGAGTAGTGAGAGGACTAGCGGGGGCTTGGTGCAGTACTTC.

The rearrangement joins TRBV4-2 to TRBJ2-7; D is ambiguous. CDR3 length: 12 amino acids. The germline V gene has CDR1 LGHNA and CDR2 YNFKEQ. Trimming pared 4 bases from V and 0 bases from J, leaving 4 bases between. The CDR3 spells CASSRDSYEQYF. The CDR3 nucleotides are TGTGCCAGCAGCCGAGACTCCTACGAGCAGTACTTC.

This sequence joins TRBV28 and TRBJ2-7; 7 bases are a match to TRBD1. Germline loops: CDR1 MDHEN, CDR2 SYDVKM. This CDR3 region has 24 residues. J lost 0 bases, V lost 3 bases, and 32 bases had no gene match. The CDR3: CASSLSSVRPRSFGDRAPSYEQYF. CDR3 nucleotides: TGTGCCAGCAGTTTGTCTTCGGTAAGGCCTCGGTCTTTTGGTGACAGGGCCCCCTCCTACGAGCAGTACTTC. The full variable domain, in which reference TRBV28 and TRBJ2-7 provide the parts outside the CDR3, is DVKVTQSSRYLVKRTGEKVFLECVQDMDHENMFWYRQDPGLGLRLIYFSYDVKMKEKGDIPEGYSVSREKKERFSLILESASTNQTSMYLCASSLSSVRPRSFGDRAPSYEQYFGPGTRLTVT.

CDR3 DNA sequence: TGCGCCAGCAGCTTGGGGGACAGGCGTGGAGAAAAACTGTTTTTT. It encodes CASSLGDRRGEKLFF. The chain links TRBV5-1 to TRBJ1-4, with TRBD1 identical over 8 bases. The trim removed 0 bases at V and 8 bases at J, leaving 6 bases unmatched. Looked up from germline, CDR1 is SGHRS and CDR2 is YFSETQ. This CDR3 region has 15 residues.

CDR3: CASSQGAGNTGELFF. The CDR3 DNA sequence: TGTGCCAGCAGCCAAGGTGCGGGGAACACCGGGGAGCTGTTTTTT. The chain recombines TRBV4-2 with TRBJ2-2; TRBD2 might be the D (5 bases). V dropped 1 base and J dropped 1 base, with 7 bases sitting between them. CDR1 is LGHNA and CDR2 is YNFKEQ in the germline V gene. The length of the CDR3 is 15 residues.

The rearrangement joins TRBV10-3 to TRBJ1-2, with 7 bases identical to TRBD1. V dropped 0 bases and J dropped 8; count of bases not matched to a gene: 9. CDR1 and CDR2 (germline): ENHRY, SYGVKD. This CDR3 is 15 amino acids long. The CDR3 here is CAISESGRGRGGYTF. Written as DNA, the CDR3 is TGTGCCATCAGTGAGTCGGGGAGGGGGCGCGGAGGCTACACCTTC.

The chain has TRBV18 and TRBJ2-2; D is undetermined. Trimming took off 1 base at V and 5 bases at J, with 5 bases between the two ends. The CDR3 runs 13 residues. Per the germline V gene, CDR1 is KGHSH and CDR2 is LQKENI. The CDR3 region is CASSPQITGELFF. The CDR3 coding sequence is TGTGCCAGCTCACCACAGATTACCGGGGAGCTGTTTTTT.

This chain connects TRBV4-1 to TRBJ1-1, with no clear D. With 1 base removed from V and 8 bases from J, the gap between germline ends came to 11 bases. The CDR3 totals 13 residues. Germline values: CDR1 MGHRA, CDR2 YSYEKL. DNA for the CDR3: TGCGCCAGCAGCCAAGGACGAGGATTAGAAGCTTTCTTT. Translated, it gives CASSQGRGLEAFF.

J is TRBJ2-7 and V is TRBV10-3; TRBD2 aligns across 7 bases. V lost 0 bases and J lost 7; bases outside the gene matches: 3. Germline CDR1 and CDR2: ENHRY and SYGVKD. The CDR3 runs 13 residues. DNA for the CDR3: TGTGCCATCAGTGAGTCGTGGGAGGGAGAGCAGTACTTC. Protein: CAISESWEGEQYF.

V and J are TRBV5-1 and TRBJ2-2, with 11 bases matching TRBD2. Looked up from germline, CDR1 is SGHRS and CDR2 is YFSETQ. V shed 0 bases and J 4 bases; nucleotides not matched to a gene: 2. The CDR3 is 16 amino acids. In DNA form, the CDR3 reads TGCGCCAGCAGCTTGGGACTAGCGGGACCCACCGGGGAGCTGTTTTTT. It codes for CASSLGLAGPTGELFF.

CDR3 residues: CASSYMEETQYF. CDR3 sequence (DNA): TGTGCCAGCAGTTACATGGAAGAGACCCAGTACTTC. This chain links TRBV6-6 with TRBJ2-5; D unclear. The V and J ends lost 2 bases and 3 bases respectively, with 4 bases between them. CDR3 length equals 12 residues. Germline-derived CDR1 and CDR2 are MNHNY and SVGAGI (reference sequence).

This chain uses TRBV19 with TRBJ1-1; D is unclear. V lost 5 bases, J lost 0 bases, and 7 bases lay in between. Per germline, CDR1 LNHDA and CDR2 SQIVND (reference sequence). CDR3 length equals 13 residues. The CDR3 spells CASSPVLNTEAFF. In nucleotides, the CDR3 is TGTGCCAGTAGTCCAGTTCTGAACACTGAAGCTTTCTTT.

This clone was recorded a few times. The V and J genes are TRBV4-2 and TRBJ2-7, with 12 bases fitting TRBD1. V shed 0 bases, J shed 6 bases, and the junction held 6 bases outside the gene matches. There are 16 residues in the CDR3. Germline V gene sequence: CDR1 LGHNA, CDR2 YNFKEQ. In nucleotides, the CDR3 is TGTGCCAGCAGCCAAGAGGGGACAGGGGGCGCGTCCGAGCAGTACTTC. Amino acid sequence: CASSQEGTGGASEQYF.

On this clone itself: The same CDR3 is also encoded by other DNA sequences in this sample. The V gene is TRBV6-1, the J gene TRBJ2-3; 12 nucleotides agree with TRBD2. Germline loops: CDR1 MNHNS, CDR2 SASEGT. The CDR3 extends over 17 amino acids. Unmatched junction bases numbered 2, after V lost 0 bases and J lost 1 base. CDR3 loop: CASSEALAGGGTDTQYF. CDR3 sequence (DNA): TGTGCCAGCAGTGAAGCCCTAGCGGGAGGGGGCACAGATACGCAGTATTTT.

The gene calls are TRBV30 and TRBJ2-5; D remains unclear. The germline CDR1 and CDR2 sequences are GTSNPN and SVGIG (reference sequence). CDR3 length: 12 amino acids. V lost 4 bases to trimming and J lost 5 bases, with 11 bases between them. The CDR3 DNA follows: TGTGCCTGGACTTTCAACGGGGAGACCCAGTACTTC. Translating gives CAWTFNGETQYF.